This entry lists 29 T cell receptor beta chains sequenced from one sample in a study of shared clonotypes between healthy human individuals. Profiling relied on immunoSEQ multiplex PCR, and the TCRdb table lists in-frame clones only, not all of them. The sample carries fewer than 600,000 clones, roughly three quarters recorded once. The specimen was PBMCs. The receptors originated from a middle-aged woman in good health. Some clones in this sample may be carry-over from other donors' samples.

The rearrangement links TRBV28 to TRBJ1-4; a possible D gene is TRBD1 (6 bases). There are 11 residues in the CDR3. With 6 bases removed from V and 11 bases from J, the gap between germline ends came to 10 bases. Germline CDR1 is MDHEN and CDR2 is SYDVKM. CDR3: CASSGRGKLFF. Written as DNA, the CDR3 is TGTGCCAGCAGCGGTAGGGGGAAACTGTTTTTT.

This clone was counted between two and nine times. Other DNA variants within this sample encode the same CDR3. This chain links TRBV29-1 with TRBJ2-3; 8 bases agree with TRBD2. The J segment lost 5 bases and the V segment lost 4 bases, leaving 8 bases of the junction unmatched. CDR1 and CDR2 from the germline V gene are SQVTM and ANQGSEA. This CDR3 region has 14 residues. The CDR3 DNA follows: TGCAGCGTTGCGCCGGGCGCGGGGGGAGATACGCAGTATTTT. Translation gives CSVAPGAGGDTQYF.

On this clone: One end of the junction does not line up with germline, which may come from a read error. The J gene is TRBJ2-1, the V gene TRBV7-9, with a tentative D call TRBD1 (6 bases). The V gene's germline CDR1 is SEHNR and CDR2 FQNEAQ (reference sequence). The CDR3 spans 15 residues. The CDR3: CAGSLVPGAYNEQFF. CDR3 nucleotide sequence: TGTGCCGGCAGCTTAGTTCCAGGGGCCTACAATGAGCAGTTCTTC.

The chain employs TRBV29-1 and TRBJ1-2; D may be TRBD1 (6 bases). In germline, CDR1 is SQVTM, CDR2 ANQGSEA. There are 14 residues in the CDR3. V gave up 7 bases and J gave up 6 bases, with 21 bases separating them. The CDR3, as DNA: TGCAGCGCCCGGGGGCCAGGGGCTAAGGATGGCTACACCTTC. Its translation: CSARGPGAKDGYTF.

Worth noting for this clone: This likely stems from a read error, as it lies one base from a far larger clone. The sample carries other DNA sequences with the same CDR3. Here the CDR3 reads CASSEAEGGLGTQYF. In nucleotides, the CDR3 is TGTGCCAGCAGTGAAGCGGAGGGGGGGCTAGGGACCCAGTACTTC. The rearrangement uses TRBV6-1 and TRBJ2-5, with D perhaps TRBD2 (7 bases). The V gene's germline CDR1 is MNHNS and CDR2 SASEGT. The CDR3 is made up of 15 amino acids. Trimming pared 0 bases from V and 7 bases from J, leaving 15 bases between.

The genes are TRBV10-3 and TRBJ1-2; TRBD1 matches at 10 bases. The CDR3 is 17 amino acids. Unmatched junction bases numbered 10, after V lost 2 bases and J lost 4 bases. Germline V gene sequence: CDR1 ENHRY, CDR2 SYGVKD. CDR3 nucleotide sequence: TGTGCCATCAGTGAGACGGGGACAGGGGCCCTCGGCTATGGCTACACCTTC. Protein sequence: CAISETGTGALGYGYTF.

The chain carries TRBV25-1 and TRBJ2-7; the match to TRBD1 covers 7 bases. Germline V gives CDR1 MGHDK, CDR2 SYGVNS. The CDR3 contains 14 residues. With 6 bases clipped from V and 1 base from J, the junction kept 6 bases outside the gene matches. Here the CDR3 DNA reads TGTGCCAGCAGCAAGACAGGGCAGTCCTACGAGCAGTACTTC. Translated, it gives CASSKTGQSYEQYF.

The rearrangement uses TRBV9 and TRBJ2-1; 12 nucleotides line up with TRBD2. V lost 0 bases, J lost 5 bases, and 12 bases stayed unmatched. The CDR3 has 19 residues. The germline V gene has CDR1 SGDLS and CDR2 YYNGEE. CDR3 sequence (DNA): TGTGCCAGCAGCGTAGGTCGGCTAGCGGGAGGGTCCAATCACAATGAGCAGTTCTTC. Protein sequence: CASSVGRLAGGSNHNEQFF.

CDR3 loop: CASSPLGPANGNTIYF. The DNA for the CDR3 is TGCGCCAGCAGCCCCCTAGGGCCGGCAAATGGAAACACCATATATTTT. The chain recombines TRBV4-1 with TRBJ1-3; D is ambiguous. Trimming shortened V by 4 bases and J by 3 bases, and 16 bases separated the two germline ends. The CDR3 contains 16 residues. The V gene's germline CDR1 is MGHRA and CDR2 YSYEKL.

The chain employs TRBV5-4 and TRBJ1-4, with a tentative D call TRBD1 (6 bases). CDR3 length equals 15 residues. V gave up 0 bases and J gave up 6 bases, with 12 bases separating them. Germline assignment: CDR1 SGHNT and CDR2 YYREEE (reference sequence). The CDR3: CASSLGAGDHEKLFF. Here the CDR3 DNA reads TGTGCCAGCAGCTTGGGGGCAGGGGATCATGAAAAACTGTTTTTT.

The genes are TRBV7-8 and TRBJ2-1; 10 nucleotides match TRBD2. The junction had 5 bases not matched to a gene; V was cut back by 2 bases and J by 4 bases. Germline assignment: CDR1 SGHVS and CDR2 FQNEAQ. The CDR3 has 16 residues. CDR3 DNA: TGTGCCAGCAGCTTATCCTGGACTAGCGGATACAATGAGCAGTTCTTC. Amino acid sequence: CASSLSWTSGYNEQFF.

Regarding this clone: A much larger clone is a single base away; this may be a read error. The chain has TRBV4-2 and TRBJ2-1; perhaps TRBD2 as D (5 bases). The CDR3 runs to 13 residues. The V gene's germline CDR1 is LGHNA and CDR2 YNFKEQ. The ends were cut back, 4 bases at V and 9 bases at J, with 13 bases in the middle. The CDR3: CASSPPEDTEQFF. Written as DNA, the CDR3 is TGTGCCAGCAGCCCGCCGGAGGATACTGAGCAGTTCTTC.

Written as DNA, the CDR3 is TGTGCCAGCTCTCGAGGAGTAGCGGGAGGCCCGAACACCGGGGAGCTGTTTTTT. Amino acid sequence: CASSRGVAGGPNTGELFF. This chain connects TRBV13 to TRBJ2-2, with TRBD2 matching over 10 bases. The germline gives CDR1 PRHDT, CDR2 FYEKMQ (reference sequence). The CDR3 length is 18 residues. Trimming cost V 8 bases and J 0 bases; bases outside gene matches: 12.

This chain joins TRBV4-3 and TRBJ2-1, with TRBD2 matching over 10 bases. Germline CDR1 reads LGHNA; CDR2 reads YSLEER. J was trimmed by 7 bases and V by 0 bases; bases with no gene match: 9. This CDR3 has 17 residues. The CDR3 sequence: CASSQDPPSGSWNEQFF. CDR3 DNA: TGCGCCAGCAGCCAAGATCCGCCTAGCGGGAGCTGGAATGAGCAGTTCTTC.

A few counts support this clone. The CDR3 is CSVEGYMNTEAFF. As DNA, the CDR3 is TGCAGCGTTGAAGGGTACATGAACACTGAAGCTTTCTTT. The chain recombines TRBV29-1 with TRBJ1-1, with D unclear. The CDR3 sequence is 13 residues long. Germline CDR1 SQVTM, CDR2 ANQGSEA. V dropped 1 base and J dropped 0 bases, with 6 bases sitting between them.

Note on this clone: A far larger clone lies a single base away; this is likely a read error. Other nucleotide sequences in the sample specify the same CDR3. CDR3 DNA sequence: TGCGCCAGCAGCCAGGTAGGTGGCTACGAGCAGTACTTC. As protein: CASSQVGGYEQYF. This chain connects TRBV4-1 to TRBJ2-7; D unclear. The V gene lost 3 bases and the J gene lost 3 bases, with 9 bases spanning the gap. This CDR3 spans 13 amino acids. Germline-derived CDR1 and CDR2 are MGHRA and YSYEKL.

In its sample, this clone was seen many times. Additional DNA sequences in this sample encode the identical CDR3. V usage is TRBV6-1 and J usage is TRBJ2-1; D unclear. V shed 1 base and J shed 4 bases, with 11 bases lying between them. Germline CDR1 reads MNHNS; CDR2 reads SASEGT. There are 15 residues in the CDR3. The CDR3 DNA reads TGTGCCAGCAGTGAAGGGCAGAGCGATTACAATGAGCAGTTCTTC. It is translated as CASSEGQSDYNEQFF.

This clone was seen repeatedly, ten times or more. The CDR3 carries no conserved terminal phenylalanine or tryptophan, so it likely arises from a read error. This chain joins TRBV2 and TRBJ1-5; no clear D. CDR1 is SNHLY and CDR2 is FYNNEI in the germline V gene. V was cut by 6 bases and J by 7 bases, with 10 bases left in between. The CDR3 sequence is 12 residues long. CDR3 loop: CASSPGWQPQHL. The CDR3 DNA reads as TGTGCCAGCAGCCCTGGTTGGCAGCCCCAGCATCTT.

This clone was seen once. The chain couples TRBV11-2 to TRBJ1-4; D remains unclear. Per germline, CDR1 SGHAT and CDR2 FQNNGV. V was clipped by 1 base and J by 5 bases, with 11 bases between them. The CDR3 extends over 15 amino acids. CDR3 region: CASSLGPSSNEKLFF. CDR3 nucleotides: TGTGCCAGCAGCTTAGGACCGAGCAGCAATGAAAAACTGTTTTTT.

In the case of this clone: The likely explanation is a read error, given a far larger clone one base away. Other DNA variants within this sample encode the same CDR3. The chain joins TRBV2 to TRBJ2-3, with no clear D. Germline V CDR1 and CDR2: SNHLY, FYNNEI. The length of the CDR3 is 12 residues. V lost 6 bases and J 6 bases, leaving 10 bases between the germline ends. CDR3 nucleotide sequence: TGTGCCAGCAGGGGCGAGGCGGATACGCAGTATTTT. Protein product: CASRGEADTQYF.

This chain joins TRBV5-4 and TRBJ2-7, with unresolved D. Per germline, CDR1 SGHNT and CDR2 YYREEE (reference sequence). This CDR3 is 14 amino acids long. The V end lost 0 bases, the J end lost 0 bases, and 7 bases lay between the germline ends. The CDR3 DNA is TGTGCCAGCAGCTTGGAGGGATCCTCCTACGAGCAGTACTTC. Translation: CASSLEGSSYEQYF.

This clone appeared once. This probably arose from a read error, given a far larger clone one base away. The CDR3: CASSSLLGTWALEQYF. The CDR3 coding sequence is TGTGCCAGCAGCTCCCTTCTCGGGACATGGGCCCTCGAGCAGTACTTC. The chain couples TRBV14 to TRBJ2-7; D is possibly TRBD1 (6 bases). The V gene lost 5 bases and the J gene lost 6 bases, with 23 bases spanning the gap. This CDR3 comprises 16 residues. The V gene's germline CDR1 is SGHDN and CDR2 FVKESK. The full variable domain, its missing parts supplied by reference TRBV14 and TRBJ2-7, is EAGVTQFPSHSVIEKGQTVTLRCDPISGHDNLYWYRRVMGKEIKFLLHFVKESKQDESGMPNNRFLAERTGGTYSTLKVQPAELEDSGVYFCASSSLLGTWALEQYFGPGTRLTVT.

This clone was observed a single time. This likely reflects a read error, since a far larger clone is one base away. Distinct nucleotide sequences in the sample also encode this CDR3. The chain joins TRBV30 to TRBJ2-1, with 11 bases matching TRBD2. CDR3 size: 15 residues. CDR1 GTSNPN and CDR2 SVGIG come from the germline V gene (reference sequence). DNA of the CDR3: TGCGCCTGGAGTGGGACTAGCGGAACTTACAATGAGCAGTTCTTC. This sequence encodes CAWSGTSGTYNEQFF.

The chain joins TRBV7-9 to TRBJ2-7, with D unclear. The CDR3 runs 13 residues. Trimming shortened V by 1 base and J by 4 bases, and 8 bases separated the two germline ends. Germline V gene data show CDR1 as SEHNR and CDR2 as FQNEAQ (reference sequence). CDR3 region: CASSLGPDYEQYF. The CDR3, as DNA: TGTGCCAGCAGCTTAGGACCTGATTACGAGCAGTACTTC.

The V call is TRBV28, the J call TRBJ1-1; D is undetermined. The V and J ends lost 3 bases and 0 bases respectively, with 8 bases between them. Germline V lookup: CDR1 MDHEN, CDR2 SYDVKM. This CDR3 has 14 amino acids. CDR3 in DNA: TGTGCCAGCAGTTTCGGCTGGATGAACACTGAAGCTTTCTTT. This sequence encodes CASSFGWMNTEAFF. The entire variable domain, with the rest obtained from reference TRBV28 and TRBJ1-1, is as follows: DVKVTQSSRYLVKRTGEKVFLECVQDMDHENMFWYRQDPGLGLRLIYFSYDVKMKEKGDIPEGYSVSREKKERFSLILESASTNQTSMYLCASSFGWMNTEAFFGQGTRLTVV.

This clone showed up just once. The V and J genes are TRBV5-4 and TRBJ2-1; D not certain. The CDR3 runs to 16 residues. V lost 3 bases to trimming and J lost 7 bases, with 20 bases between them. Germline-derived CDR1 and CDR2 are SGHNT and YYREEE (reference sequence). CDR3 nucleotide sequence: TGTGCCAGCAGCTCCGGGCTAGTTCGACGTAGAAATGAGCAGTTCTTC. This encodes CASSSGLVRRRNEQFF. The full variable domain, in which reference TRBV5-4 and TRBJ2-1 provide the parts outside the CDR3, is ETGVTQSPTHLIKTRGQQVTLRCSSQSGHNTVSWYQQALGQGPQFIFQYYREEENGRGNFPPRFSGLQFPNYSSELNVNALELDDSALYLCASSSGLVRRRNEQFFGPGTRLTVL.

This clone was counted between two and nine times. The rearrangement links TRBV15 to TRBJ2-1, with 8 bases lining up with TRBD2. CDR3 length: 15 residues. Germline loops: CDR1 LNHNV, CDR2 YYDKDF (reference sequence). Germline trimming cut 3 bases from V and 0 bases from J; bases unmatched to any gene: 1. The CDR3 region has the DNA TGTGCCACCAGCAGCAGCGGGAGCTCCTACAATGAGCAGTTCTTC. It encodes CATSSSGSSYNEQFF.

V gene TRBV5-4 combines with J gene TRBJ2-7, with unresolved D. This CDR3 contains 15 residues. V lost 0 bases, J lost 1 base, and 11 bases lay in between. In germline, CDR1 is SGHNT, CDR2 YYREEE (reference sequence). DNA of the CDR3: TGTGCCAGCAGCTTGGCCGTCGGCAGTTCCTACGAGCAGTACTTC. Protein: CASSLAVGSSYEQYF.

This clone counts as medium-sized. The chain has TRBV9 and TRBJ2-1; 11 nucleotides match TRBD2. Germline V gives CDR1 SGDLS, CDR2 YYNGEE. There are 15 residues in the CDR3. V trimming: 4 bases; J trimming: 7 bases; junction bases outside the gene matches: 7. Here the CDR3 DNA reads TGTGCCAGCAGCCCCCGACTAGCGGGACTGAATGAGCAGTTCTTC. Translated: CASSPRLAGLNEQFF.